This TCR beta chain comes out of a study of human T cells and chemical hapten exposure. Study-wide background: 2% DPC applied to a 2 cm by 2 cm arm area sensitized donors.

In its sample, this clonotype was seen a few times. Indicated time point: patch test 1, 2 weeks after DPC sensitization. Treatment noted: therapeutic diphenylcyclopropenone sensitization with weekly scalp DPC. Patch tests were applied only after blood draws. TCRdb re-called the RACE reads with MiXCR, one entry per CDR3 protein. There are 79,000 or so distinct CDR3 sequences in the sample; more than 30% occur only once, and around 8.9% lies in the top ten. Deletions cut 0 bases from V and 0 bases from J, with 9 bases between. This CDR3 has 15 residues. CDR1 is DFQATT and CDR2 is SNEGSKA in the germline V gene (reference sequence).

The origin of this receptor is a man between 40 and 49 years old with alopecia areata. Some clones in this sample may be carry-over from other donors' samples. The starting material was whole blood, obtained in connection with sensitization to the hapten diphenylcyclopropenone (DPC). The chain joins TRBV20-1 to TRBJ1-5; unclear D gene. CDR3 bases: TGCAGTGCTAGAGATCCACGGATTAGCAATCAGCCCCAGCATTTT. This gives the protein CSARDPRISNQPQHF.